The 4 T cell receptor beta chains listed next were all sequenced from one sample in a study of cytomegalovirus exposure and HLA in healthy donors. Primers: 60 Vbeta forward and 13 Jbeta reverse. Data came from immunoSEQ multiplex PCR; TCRdb stores just in-frame clones and leaves some out. The table includes some 150,000 clones, 80% to 90% detected once. Sequencing was done on a sample of PBMCs. Receptors were obtained from a woman aged 40 to 50 in good health and CMV-seropositive.

The chain recombines TRBV7-6 with TRBJ1-5; D gene uncertain. Germline lookup yields CDR1 SGHVS and CDR2 FNYEAQ. The CDR3 contains 15 residues. V lost 1 base and J lost 2, with 9 bases in between. CDR3 amino acids: CASSLGRIGNQPQHF. The CDR3 DNA is TGTGCCAGCAGCTTAGGCAGGATTGGCAATCAGCCCCAGCATTTT. Filled out from reference TRBV7-6 and TRBJ1-5, the complete variable domain reads GAGVSQSPRYKVTKRGQDVALRCDPISGHVSLYWYRQALGQGPEFLTYFNYEAQQDKSGLPNDRFSAERPEGSISTLTIQRTEQRDSAMYRCASSLGRIGNQPQHFGDGTRLSIL.

The V and J genes are TRBV2 and TRBJ1-6, with D unclear. The germline CDR1 and CDR2 sequences are SNHLY and FYNNEI. The CDR3 is made up of 15 amino acids. V lost 5 bases and J 11 bases, leaving 19 bases between the germline ends. The CDR3 DNA follows: TGTGCCAGCAGTTTGGAGGGCCCCGTTAGGGCACCCCTCCACTTT. Amino acids: CASSLEGPVRAPLHF.

The chain is built from TRBV21-1 and TRBJ1-5; TRBD1 is the table's D call, not checked against the DNA. TRBV21-1 is a known pseudogene. The CDR3 has 17 residues. CDR3 sequence: CASSKAKRSRGNQPQHF. In nucleotides, the CDR3 is TGTGCCAGCAGCAAAGCTAAGAGGTCCAGGGGCAATCAGCCCCAGCATTTT.

The table lists this clone with a few counts. The CDR3 DNA is TGTGCCAGCAGTAGCCGGGGAACTAATGAAAAACTGTTTTTT. Its translation: CASSSRGTNEKLFF. V is TRBV2 and J is TRBJ1-4; D not resolved. Germline assignment: CDR1 SNHLY and CDR2 FYNNEI. CDR3 size: 14 residues. Trimming removed 5 bases at V and 1 base at J, with 8 bases between.